These 13 T cell receptor beta chains were all obtained from the same sample, sequenced in a study of blood T cell repertoires in COVID-19. Sequenced by immunoSEQ multiplex PCR; TCRdb stores in-frame clones only, minus some. The sample lists around 180,000 clones, about 88% occurring once. Source material: peripheral blood. These receptors were obtained from a woman aged 25 to 39 with active or convalescent COVID-19.

This rearrangement joins TRBV11-2 to TRBJ2-7; a possible D gene is TRBD1 (6 bases). The CDR3 consists of 15 residues. Germline CDR1 SGHAT, CDR2 FQNNGV. V lost 5 bases and J lost 3, with 17 bases in between. The CDR3 DNA reads TGTGCCAGCAGCAAAACGGGCAGGGGAGACTACGAGCAGTACTTC. Protein sequence: CASSKTGRGDYEQYF. Based on the CDR3 plus reference TRBV11-2 and TRBJ2-7, the full variable domain is EAGVAQSPRYKIIEKRQSVAFWCNPISGHATLYWYQQILGQGPKLLIQFQNNGVVDDSQLPKDRFSAERLKGVDSTLKIQPAKLEDSAVYLCASSKTGRGDYEQYFGPGTRLTVT.

The CDR3 sequence is CASSERQGGLEGYTF. Here the CDR3 DNA reads TGTGCCAGCAGTGAACGACAGGGGGGATTGGAAGGCTACACCTTC. This chain joins TRBV2 and TRBJ1-2, with 9 nucleotides matching TRBD1. Germline assignment: CDR1 SNHLY and CDR2 FYNNEI. V shed 2 bases and J 8 bases; nucleotides not matched to a gene: 9. The CDR3 length is 15 residues.

V is TRBV19 and J is TRBJ2-7, with TRBD1 matching 9 bases. This CDR3 is built from 13 residues. Germline trimming cut 10 bases from V and 2 bases from J; bases unmatched to any gene: 6. Germline CDR1 reads LNHDA; CDR2 reads SQIVND (reference sequence). The CDR3 region is CATPDRGAYEQYF. In DNA, the CDR3 is TGTGCCACTCCGGACAGGGGAGCCTACGAGCAGTACTTC.

The V gene is TRBV6-6, the J gene TRBJ1-1; TRBD1 agrees at 7 bases. Germline V CDR1 and CDR2: MNHNY, SVGAGI (reference sequence). The CDR3 is 13 residues long. V trimming: 8 bases; J trimming: 1 base; junction bases outside the gene matches: 4. The CDR3, as DNA: TGTGCCAGCCAGGACAGGACGAACACTGAAGCTTTCTTT. This encodes CASQDRTNTEAFF.

The rearrangement uses TRBV2 and TRBJ1-5; D remains unclear. Germline values: CDR1 SNHLY, CDR2 FYNNEI. The CDR3 runs to 14 residues. V shed 3 bases and J shed 2 bases, with 8 bases lying between them. The DNA for the CDR3 is TGTGCCAGCAGTGAGAGGGAAGGCAATCAGCCCCAGCATTTT. This codes for CASSEREGNQPQHF.

The rearrangement links TRBV5-1 to TRBJ1-2; maybe TRBD1 (5 bases). The V and J ends lost 2 bases and 8 bases respectively, with 16 bases between them. The CDR3 is 14 amino acids. Germline V gene sequence: CDR1 SGHRS, CDR2 YFSETQ. CDR3: CASSFAGSERGYTF. CDR3 DNA sequence: TGCGCCAGCAGCTTCGCAGGGTCTGAGAGAGGCTACACCTTC.

This rearrangement joins TRBV5-6 to TRBJ2-4; the match to TRBD1 covers 10 bases. The germline V gene has CDR1 SGHDT and CDR2 YYEEEE. The CDR3 contains 16 residues. Losses at the gene ends were 3 bases for V and 7 bases for J; bases not matched to a gene: 10. CDR3 nucleotide sequence: TGTGCCAGCAGCTCCACCCCCGGGACAGGGGCGAACATTCAGTACTTC. Its protein is CASSSTPGTGANIQYF.

This sequence joins TRBV19 and TRBJ2-7; TRBD2 aligns across 7 bases. The CDR3 runs 14 residues. V shed 5 bases, J shed 5 bases, and the junction held 9 bases outside the gene matches. In germline, CDR1 is LNHDA, CDR2 SQIVND (reference sequence). The CDR3 DNA reads TGTGCCAGTAGTCTTGGGAGGGCCATCGACGAGCAGTACTTC. Amino acids: CASSLGRAIDEQYF.

The CDR3 coding sequence is TGTGCCAGCAGCCGAGAGGAGGACAGGGGGCACTATGGCTACACCTTC. Translating gives CASSREEDRGHYGYTF. V gene TRBV14 combines with J gene TRBJ1-2; 11 bases align to TRBD1. This CDR3 comprises 16 residues. Germline V gene data show CDR1 as SGHDN and CDR2 as FVKESK. Germline trimming cut 4 bases from V and 3 bases from J; bases unmatched to any gene: 7.

V and J are TRBV15 and TRBJ2-1, with D tentatively TRBD2 (5 bases). Deletions cut 5 bases from V and 5 bases from J, with 16 bases between. CDR3 length: 15 residues. Looked up from germline, CDR1 is LNHNV and CDR2 is YYDKDF (reference sequence). This CDR3 is CATSLGLNHNNEQFF. Here the CDR3 DNA reads TGTGCCACCAGCCTTGGACTCAATCATAACAATGAGCAGTTCTTC.

This chain connects TRBV6-5 to TRBJ1-5; D remains ambiguous. Trimming stripped 6 bases from V and 0 bases from J, with 9 bases between. Germline V gives CDR1 MNHEY, CDR2 SVGAGI. The CDR3 loop spans 14 amino acids. As DNA, the CDR3 is TGTGCCAGCAGCCGAATAGATAGCAATCAGCCCCAGCATTTT. Translating gives CASSRIDSNQPQHF.

The count of this clone is one. The chain has TRBV19 and TRBJ1-2; 7 bases are shared with TRBD1. The J segment lost 0 bases and the V segment lost 6 bases, leaving 1 base of the junction unmatched. Looked up from germline, CDR1 is LNHDA and CDR2 is SQIVND (reference sequence). The CDR3 is 13 residues long. The CDR3 loop is CASRGTANYGYTF. The CDR3 DNA reads TGTGCCAGTAGGGGGACAGCTAACTATGGCTACACCTTC.

V is TRBV5-6 and J is TRBJ2-1; D call uncertain. CDR3 length equals 11 residues. With 2 bases removed from V and 7 bases from J, the gap between germline ends came to 4 bases. Germline V gene lookup returns CDR1 SGHDT and CDR2 YYEEEE. As DNA, the CDR3 is TGTGCCAGCAGCTTTAGTAATGAGCAGTTCTTC. This sequence encodes CASSFSNEQFF.